These T cell receptor beta chains were read from a single sample in a study of shared clonotypes between healthy human individuals. The repertoire was sequenced with immunoSEQ multiplex PCR; TCRdb's copy has only in-frame clones and lacks some. The profile shows about 710,000 clones, roughly 72% of them singletons. The sequencing sample was made of memory CD4+ T cells sorted from blood. Receptor source: a woman aged 25 to 45 in good health. The CDR3 runs from the conserved cysteine through the conserved F or W. The D gene is left open where the match is weak. Clone size, where shown, is once, few, many, or a class for clones that have expanded.

TRBD2,-,TRBJ2-1,TRBV7-9,TGTGCCAGCAGCTTCGGACTAGCGGGAGGGTTAGGCCTCAATGAGCAGTTCTTC,CASSFGLAGGLGLNEQFF
-,few,TRBJ1-1,TRBV19,TGTGCCAGTAGTTATATTCAGGGTGGGGCTGAAGCTTTCTTT,CASSYIQGGAEAFF
-,many,TRBJ1-5,TRBV6-1,TGTGCCAGCAGTGAATCAGGGAACAATCAGCCCCAGCATTTT,CASSESGNNQPQHF
-,-,TRBJ2-7,TRBV28,TGTGCCAGCAGTGACTCTGGGGGCAAACAGGGACACGAGCAGTACTTC,CASSDSGGKQGHEQYF
TRBD2,-,TRBJ2-1,TRBV27,TGTGCCAGCAGTTACTCTCGCGGGAGGTCGGGTGAGCAGTTCTTC,CASSYSRGRSGEQFF
TRBD1,many,TRBJ1-3,TRBV7-6,TGTGCCAGCAGCTATCAGGGGGACTCTGGAAACACCATATATTTT,CASSYQGDSGNTIYF
TRBD2,-,TRBJ2-1,TRBV5-1,TGCGCCAGCAGCAAAGATCCTAGCGGGAGAACGAATGAGCAGTTCTTC,CASSKDPSGRTNEQFF
-,-,TRBJ2-4,TRBV5-1,TGCGCCAGCAGCTTGGGGCCAGCAGGGGACATTCAGTACTTC,CASSLGPAGDIQYF
TRBD2,-,TRBJ2-3,TRBV27,TGTGCCAGCAGACCATCGAAGGGACTAGCGGGAGAAGATACGCAGTATTTT,CASRPSKGLAGEDTQYF
-,-,TRBJ2-7,TRBV15,TGTGCCCCGATGTTCCTTTTTTACGAGCAGTACTTC,CAPMFLFYEQYF
TRBD1,-,TRBJ2-3,TRBV5-1,TGCGCCAGCAGCTTCTCAACGACAGGGCCAGATACGCAGTATTTT,CASSFSTTGPDTQYF
TRBD1,-,TRBJ2-5,TRBV7-9,TGTGCCAGCAGCTCGGGACAGAAAGAGACCCAGTACTTC,CASSSGQKETQYF
TRBD2,-,TRBJ2-1,TRBV28,TGTGCCAGCAGTTTAGCGGGAGAAGGAGTAAGCAATGAGCAGTTCTTC,CASSLAGEGVSNEQFF
TRBD2,-,TRBJ2-3,TRBV19,TGTGCCAGTAGTCCGACTAGCGGAAGCACAGATACGCAGTATTTT,CASSPTSGSTDTQYF
TRBD1,-,TRBJ2-1,TRBV19,TGTGCCAGTAGTCCTAAGGACAGGGTGTGGGGAAAAGAGCAGTTCTTC,CASSPKDRVWGKEQFF
-,-,TRBJ2-7,TRBV30,TGTGCCTGGACAGGGGACGGGGATCTACGACGGTACTTC,CAWTGDGDLRRYF
-,-,TRBJ2-1,TRBV14,TGTGCCTGCAAGGGGGGCTGGGGCCGGAATGAGCAGTTCTTC,CACKGGWGRNEQFF
-,-,TRBJ1-1,TRBV14,TGTGCCAGCAGCCAAGATACCCGGGTAGCAGCTTTCTTT,CASSQDTRVAAFF
-,-,TRBJ1-1,TRBV11-2,TGTGCCAGCAGAAAACAGGGAGGACAGAACACTGAAGCTTTCTTT,CASRKQGGQNTEAFF
-,-,TRBJ1-3,TRBV11-2,TGTGCCAGCAGCTTCGTTCAGGGAGCTGGAAACACCATATATTTT,CASSFVQGAGNTIYF
-,few,TRBJ2-2,TRBV28,TGTGCCAGCAGGACCACCGGGGAGCTGTTTTTT,CASRTTGELFF
TRBD2,-,TRBJ2-5,TRBV2,TGTGCCAGCGAACGACTAGCGGTATACCAAGAGACCCAGTACTTC,CASERLAVYQETQYF
-,-,TRBJ2-7,TRBV20-1,TGCAGTGCTAGAGTAGCGGAGGTGCAGTACTTC,CSARVAEVQYF
-,-,TRBJ2-1,TRBV28,TGTGCCAGCAGTCTCGACAGGCAAAACAATGAGCAGTTCTTC,CASSLDRQNNEQFF
TRBD2,-,TRBJ2-1,TRBV27,TGTGCCAGCAGTTGGAGACTAGCAAGTACTGAGCAGTTCTTC,CASSWRLASTEQFF
TRBD1,-,TRBJ1-3,TRBV15,TGTGCCACCAGCAGAGATGGGACAGGGTCTGGAAACACCATATATTTT,CATSRDGTGSGNTIYF